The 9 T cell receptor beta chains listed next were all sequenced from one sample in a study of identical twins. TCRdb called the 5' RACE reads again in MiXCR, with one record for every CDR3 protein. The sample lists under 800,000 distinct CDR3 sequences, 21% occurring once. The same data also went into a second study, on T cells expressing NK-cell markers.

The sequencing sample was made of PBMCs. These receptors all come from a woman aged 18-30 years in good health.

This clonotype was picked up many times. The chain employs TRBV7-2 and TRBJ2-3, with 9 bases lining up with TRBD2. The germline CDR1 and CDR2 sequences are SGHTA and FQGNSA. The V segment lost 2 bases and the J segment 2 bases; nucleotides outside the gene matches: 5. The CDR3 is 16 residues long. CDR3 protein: CASSLMAGGVTDTQYF. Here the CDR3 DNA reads TGTGCCAGCAGCTTAATGGCGGGAGGGGTCACAGATACGCAGTATTTT. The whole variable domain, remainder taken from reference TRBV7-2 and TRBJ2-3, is GAGVSQSPSNKVTEKGKDVELRCDPISGHTALYWYRQSLGQGLEFLIYFQGNSAPDKSGLPSDRFSAERTGGSVSTLTIQRTQQEDSAVYLCASSLMAGGVTDTQYFGPGTRLTVL.

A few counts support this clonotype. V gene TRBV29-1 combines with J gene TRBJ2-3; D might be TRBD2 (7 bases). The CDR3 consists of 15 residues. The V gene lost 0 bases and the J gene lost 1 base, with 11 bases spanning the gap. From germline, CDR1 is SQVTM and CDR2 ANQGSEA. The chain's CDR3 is CSVEDRGAGTDTQYF. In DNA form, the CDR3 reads TGCAGCGTTGAAGATCGGGGGGCAGGCACAGATACGCAGTATTTT.

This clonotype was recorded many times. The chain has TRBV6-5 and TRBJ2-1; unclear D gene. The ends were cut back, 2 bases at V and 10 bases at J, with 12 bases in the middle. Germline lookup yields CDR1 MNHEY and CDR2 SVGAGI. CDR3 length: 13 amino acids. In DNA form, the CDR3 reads TGTGCCAGCAGTTACGGTCCCCGAATGGAGCAGTTCTTC. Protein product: CASSYGPRMEQFF.

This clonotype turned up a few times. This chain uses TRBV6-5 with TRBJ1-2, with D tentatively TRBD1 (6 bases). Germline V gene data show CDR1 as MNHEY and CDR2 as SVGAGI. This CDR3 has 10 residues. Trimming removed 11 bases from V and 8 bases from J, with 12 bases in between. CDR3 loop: CAAGQGGYTF. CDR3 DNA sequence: TGTGCCGCTGGCCAGGGGGGCTACACCTTC.

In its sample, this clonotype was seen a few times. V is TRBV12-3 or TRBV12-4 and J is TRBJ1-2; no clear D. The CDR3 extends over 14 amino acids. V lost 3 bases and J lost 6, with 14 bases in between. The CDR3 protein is CASSLSQAKNGYTF. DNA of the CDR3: TGTGCCAGCAGTTTGTCCCAGGCAAAGAATGGCTACACCTTC.

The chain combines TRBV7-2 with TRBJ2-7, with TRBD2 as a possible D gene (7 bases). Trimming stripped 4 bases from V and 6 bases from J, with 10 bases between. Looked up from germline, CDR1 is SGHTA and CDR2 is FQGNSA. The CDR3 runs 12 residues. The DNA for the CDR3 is TGTGCCAGCAGCTCGAGGGGGGGCGAGCAGTACTTC. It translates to CASSSRGGEQYF.

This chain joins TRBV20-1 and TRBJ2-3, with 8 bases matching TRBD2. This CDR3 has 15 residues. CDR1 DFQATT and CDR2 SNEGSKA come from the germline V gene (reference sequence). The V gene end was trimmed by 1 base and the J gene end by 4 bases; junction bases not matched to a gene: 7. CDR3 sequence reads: CSARVGDGRADTQYF. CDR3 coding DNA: TGCAGTGCTAGAGTAGGCGACGGGAGGGCAGATACGCAGTATTTT.

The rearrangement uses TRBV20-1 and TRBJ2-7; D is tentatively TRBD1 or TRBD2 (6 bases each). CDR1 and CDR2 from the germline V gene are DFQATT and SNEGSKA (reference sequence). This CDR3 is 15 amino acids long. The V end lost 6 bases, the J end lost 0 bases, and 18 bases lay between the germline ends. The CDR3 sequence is CSAEGGGRSSYEQYF. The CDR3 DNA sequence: TGCAGTGCCGAGGGGGGAGGCCGCAGCTCCTACGAGCAGTACTTC.

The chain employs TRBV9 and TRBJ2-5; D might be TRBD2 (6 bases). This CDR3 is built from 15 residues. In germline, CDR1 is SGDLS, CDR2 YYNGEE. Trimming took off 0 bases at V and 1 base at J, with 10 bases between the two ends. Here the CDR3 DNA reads TGTGCCAGCAGCGTAGGGGAGCGGGCCCAAGAGACCCAGTACTTC. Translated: CASSVGERAQETQYF.